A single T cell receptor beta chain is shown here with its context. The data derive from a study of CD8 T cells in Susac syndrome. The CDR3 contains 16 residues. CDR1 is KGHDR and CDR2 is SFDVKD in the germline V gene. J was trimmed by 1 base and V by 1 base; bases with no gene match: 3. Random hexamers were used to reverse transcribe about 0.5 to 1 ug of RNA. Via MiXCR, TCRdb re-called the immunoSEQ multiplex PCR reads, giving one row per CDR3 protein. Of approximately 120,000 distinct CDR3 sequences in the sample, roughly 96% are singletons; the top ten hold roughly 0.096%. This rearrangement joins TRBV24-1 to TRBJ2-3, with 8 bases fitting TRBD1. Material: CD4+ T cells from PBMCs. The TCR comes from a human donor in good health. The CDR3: CATSDFATGGTDTQYF. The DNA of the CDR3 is TGTGCCACCAGTGATTTTGCGACAGGGGGCACAGATACGCAGTATTTT.